One T cell receptor (beta chain) is described in this entry. The target of this receptor is not known. Per-base quality was not reported, and no clone a single base away is much larger than it. Patients with a history of autoimmune disease or receiving systemic immunosuppression were excluded from the trial. Peripheral blood for TCR sequencing was collected from all dose cohorts at baseline, on cycle 4 day 1, and on cycle 7 day 1. Samples came from an open-label, multicenter, first-in-human phase I dose-escalation trial of ivuxolimab. Adults with locally advanced or metastatic head and neck squamous cell, hepatocellular, melanoma or renal cell carcinoma were enrolled in the trial. CD4+ and CD8+ T cells were sorted separately from peripheral blood before TCR sequencing. The sample comes from a study of OX40 agonist ivuxolimab in advanced cancers. For the study in its entirety: Ivuxolimab was a fully human IgG2 agonistic monoclonal antibody targeting the costimulatory receptor OX40 (CD134). Intravenous ivuxolimab was administered to patients every 2 weeks at six dose levels: 0.01, 0.1, 0.3, 1.5, 3 and 10 mg/kg. Of the roughly 50 dose-escalation patients, hepatocellular carcinoma was present in about 20, melanoma in around 15, renal cell carcinoma in 9 and head and neck cancer in 9. The dose-escalation cohort was 80% to 90% male with a mean age of around 62 years, ranging from roughly 23 to 85. Patients were allowed to have had prior anti-PD-1, anti-PD-L1 or anti-CTLA-4 therapy, and 40% of the dose-escalation patients had been treated with checkpoint inhibitors. Partial responses were achieved by three dose-escalation patients, of whom one had hepatocellular carcinoma and two had cutaneous melanoma. The point of sequencing TCRbeta in the periphery was to test whether ivuxolimab changed TCR sequence diversity and drove clonal T-cell expansion. The paper describes the monotherapy dose-escalation part (N ≈ 50 patients) of the phase I trial of ivuxolimab. Points the paper makes about the study in general: After ivuxolimab, more expanded clones were found on average in CD8+ T cells than in CD4+ T cells. Low levels of normalized T-cell clonal expansion were also shown by some nonresponding patients. In the 0.1-3.0 mg/kg groups, partial responders were among the patients with the lowest normalized peripheral clonal expansion, particularly in CD8+ T cells. The antigen specificity of the clonally expanded peripheral T cells was not determined. At doses of 0.1 to 3.0 mg/kg, clonal expansion of both CD4+ and CD8+ blood T cells was observed from baseline to week 6.

The V and J ends are trimmed by 5 bases and 0 bases, leaving 10 bases between them. Inclusive of the bounding cysteine and phenylalanine, the CDR3 is 14 residues long. The only DNA kept is the CDR3, 42 bases in frame from the first base. The germline V gene (reference sequence) supplies CDR1 GTSNPN and CDR2 SVGIG. To sequence the TCRbeta CDR3 region, genomic DNA was isolated from the sorted cells. The immunoSEQ Assay was used for sequencing of TCRbeta CDR3 regions. Imported from immuneACCESS, the table was reduced by TCRdb to in-frame sequences with V and J called. These copies leave out some clones; in studies compared against another copy, an unresolved V gene accounts for under half, and the cause of the remainder is not known. This sample gives roughly 58,000 clones in total; around 81% of them show up just once. Of the sample, over 2.5% falls within the top ten clones.

The material was CD4+ or CD8+ T cells sorted from blood, obtained in a trial of the OX40 agonist ivuxolimab. Recombination linked TRBV30 to TRBJ2-2, with the D gene not clear enough to name. This clonotype was obtained from an adult with an advanced solid tumor such as melanoma, head and neck, liver or kidney cancer. The DNA sequence is TGTGCCTGGGCTGTACGTCCGAACACCGGGGAGCTGTTTTTT. Translated, this is CAWAVRPNTGELFF. The reference TRBV30 and TRBJ2-2 proteins fill in what lies around the CDR3, so the full variable domain reads SQTIHQWPATLVQPVGSPLSLECTVEGTSNPNLYWYRQAAGRGLQLLFYSVGIGQISSEVPQNLSASRPQDRQFILSSKKLLLSDSGFYLCAWAVRPNTGELFFGEGSRLTVL.